This passage covers 16 T cell receptor beta chains from one sample sequenced in a study of cytomegalovirus exposure and HLA in healthy donors. Both 60 Vbeta primers and 13 Jbeta primers went into the PCR. Clones were sequenced by immunoSEQ multiplex PCR, and TCRdb holds only the in-frame ones, with some missing. This table holds some 45,000 clones, about 70% found once. The source material was PBMCs. Receptors originate from a man younger than 45 in good health and CMV-seronegative.

This clone was seen a few times. The chain has TRBV5-1 and TRBJ2-6; TRBD1 is a possible D gene (5 bases). The V end lost 5 bases, the J end lost 2 bases, and 20 bases lay between the germline ends. The CDR3 spans 18 residues. Germline V gives CDR1 SGHRS, CDR2 YFSETQ. The CDR3 DNA follows: TGCGCCAGCAGGCCGGTAGGCCTGGCAGGGACTGGGGCCAACGTCCTGACTTTC. This codes for CASRPVGLAGTGANVLTF.

The rearrangement links TRBV12-5 to TRBJ1-4; the match to TRBD1 covers 8 bases. Germline V lookup: CDR1 LGHNT, CDR2 FRNRAP. J gave up 8 bases and V 7 bases, and 12 bases lay outside the gene matches. There are 15 residues in the CDR3. CDR3 protein: CASARDQGAGEKLFF. The CDR3 DNA follows: TGTGCTAGTGCTCGAGACCAGGGGGCAGGGGAAAAACTGTTTTTT.

This chain uses TRBV29-1 with TRBJ2-5; the match to TRBD1 covers 7 bases. V lost 4 bases to trimming and J lost 5 bases; unmatched junction nucleotides: 13. The CDR3 contains 15 residues. The germline V gene has CDR1 SQVTM and CDR2 ANQGSEA. The chain's CDR3 is CSVGGPGTVTETQYF. CDR3 sequence (DNA): TGCAGCGTTGGGGGCCCCGGGACAGTTACGGAGACCCAGTACTTC.

The chain employs TRBV19 and TRBJ1-2, with D unclear. V was trimmed by 4 bases and J by 2 bases, leaving 14 bases between them. The germline V gene encodes CDR1 LNHDA and CDR2 SQIVND (reference sequence). The CDR3 consists of 15 residues. The CDR3 sequence: CASSSGRLLNYGYTF. For the CDR3, the DNA is TGTGCCAGTAGTAGCGGGCGGCTACTCAACTATGGCTACACCTTC.

The rearrangement uses TRBV5-4 and TRBJ2-5, with a weak D call TRBD1 (6 bases). V was trimmed by 4 bases and J by 7 bases, leaving 14 bases between them. The germline CDR1 and CDR2 sequences are SGHNT and YYREEE (reference sequence). The CDR3 is 13 amino acids. The CDR3 nucleotides are TGTGCCAGCAGCGTCACAGGGTTCGGGACCCAGTACTTC. Its protein product is CASSVTGFGTQYF.

The chain is built from TRBV6-1 and TRBJ1-3; D perhaps matches TRBD1 (5 bases). Deletions cut 8 bases from V and 3 bases from J, with 8 bases between. The CDR3 has 12 residues. CDR1 is MNHNS, CDR2 SASEGT, per germline. This CDR3 is CASSGGGNTIYF. CDR3 bases: TGTGCCAGCTCCGGGGGTGGAAACACCATATATTTT.

This sequence joins TRBV5-1 and TRBJ2-2; 7 nucleotides match TRBD1. The V and J ends lost 4 bases and 5 bases, in that order; junction bases with no gene match: 17. CDR1 and CDR2 (germline): SGHRS, YFSETQ. This CDR3 region has 18 residues. In DNA form, the CDR3 reads TGCGCCAGCAGCCCTATGGCCAGACAGGGAAGAAGGACCGGGGAGCTGTTTTTT. Its translation is CASSPMARQGRRTGELFF.

The chain links TRBV27 to TRBJ2-7; a weak D match, TRBD1 (5 bases). The CDR3 has 17 residues. V lost 5 bases and J lost 6, with 26 bases in between. Per germline, CDR1 MNHEY and CDR2 SMNVEV (reference sequence). CDR3 DNA: TGTGCCAGCAGTCGATGGCACTCCCAAGGGTGGCAGGGCGAGCAGTACTTC. Amino acid sequence: CASSRWHSQGWQGEQYF.

V and J are TRBV5-8 and TRBJ2-7, with D possibly being TRBD1 (6 bases). V lost 2 bases and J lost 3, with 12 bases in between. Germline CDR1 reads SGHTS; CDR2 reads YDEGEE. This CDR3 has 14 residues. CDR3 in DNA: TGTGCCAGCAGCTTCCGGACAGATCACTACGAGCAGTACTTC. This translates into CASSFRTDHYEQYF. Variable domain in full (rest from reference TRBV5-8 and TRBJ2-7): EAGVTQSPTHLIKTRGQQATLRCSPISGHTSVYWYQQALGLGLQFLLWYDEGEERNRGNFPPRFSGRQFPNYSSELNVNALELEDSALYLCASSFRTDHYEQYFGPGTRLTVT.

This sequence joins TRBV7-9 and TRBJ2-7; 9 positions match TRBD1. The CDR3 loop spans 14 amino acids. With 8 bases clipped from V and 5 bases from J, the junction kept 10 bases outside the gene matches. The germline V gene has CDR1 SEHNR and CDR2 FQNEAQ (reference sequence). CDR3 sequence reads: CASAGGTGNHEQYF. The CDR3 nucleotides are TGTGCCAGCGCTGGGGGGACAGGGAATCACGAGCAGTACTTC.

This clone was counted only a few times. This chain connects TRBV30 to TRBJ1-1; D gene uncertain. V lost 0 bases and J 10 bases, leaving 9 bases between the germline ends. This CDR3 spans 11 amino acids. Looked up from germline, CDR1 is GTSNPN and CDR2 is SVGIG (reference sequence). The CDR3 DNA follows: TGTGCCTGGAGTGTACGAGGTGGAGCTTTCTTT. Its translation is CAWSVRGGAFF.

The J gene is TRBJ2-1, the V gene TRBV5-1, with TRBD2 identical over 9 bases. Germline CDR1 is SGHRS and CDR2 is YFSETQ. This CDR3 is 14 amino acids long. Trimming cost V 0 bases and J 6 bases; bases outside gene matches: 1. The chain's CDR3 is CASSLGLAVNEQFF. Written as DNA, the CDR3 is TGCGCCAGCAGCTTGGGACTAGCGGTCAATGAGCAGTTCTTC.

The V call is TRBV4-1, the J call TRBJ1-1; a possible D gene is TRBD1 (5 bases). The CDR3 consists of 13 residues. The V gene's germline CDR1 is MGHRA and CDR2 YSYEKL. V gave up 1 base and J gave up 5 bases, with 8 bases separating them. CDR3 in DNA: TGCGCCAGCAGCCAAGGGAGGGGTACTGAAGCTTTCTTT. Residues: CASSQGRGTEAFF.

This chain links TRBV30 with TRBJ2-7, with TRBD1 as a possible D gene (6 bases). Trimming left V 2 bases short and J 7 bases short, with 12 bases between. This CDR3 comprises 12 residues. CDR1 is GTSNPN, CDR2 SVGIG, per germline (reference sequence). The chain's CDR3 is CAWSTNREEQYF. The CDR3 DNA reads TGTGCCTGGAGTACCAACAGGGAGGAGCAGTACTTC.

This clone was seen more than once but under ten times. The chain recombines TRBV7-6 with TRBJ1-1; 8 bases fit TRBD1. The CDR3 spans 13 residues. V gave up 8 bases and J gave up 4 bases; unmatched junction bases: 6. The germline V gene has CDR1 SGHVS and CDR2 FNYEAQ. This CDR3 reads CASGNRGGTEAFF. The CDR3 region has the DNA TGTGCCAGCGGAAACAGGGGGGGCACTGAAGCTTTCTTT.

The J gene is TRBJ2-2, the V gene TRBV5-1; D unclear. Germline lookup yields CDR1 SGHRS and CDR2 YFSETQ. Trimming removed 5 bases at V and 6 bases at J, with 8 bases between. The CDR3 spans 12 residues. This CDR3 reads CASRPLPGELFF. The CDR3 nucleotides are TGCGCCAGCAGACCCCTACCCGGGGAGCTGTTTTTT.